A single T cell receptor beta chain is shown here with its context. No antigen is known for it. Germline CDR1 and CDR2: SGHNT and YENEEA. V lost 9 bases to trimming and J lost 0 bases; unmatched junction nucleotides: 6. There are 14 residues in the CDR3. The sample belongs to a study of T cell responses to AZD1222 COVID-19 vaccine. The study's findings and limits: Regions 160-218 and 743-854 held dominance among vaccine-associated CD4 TCRs, which spanned spike.

Assay used: immunoSEQ multiplex PCR; TCRdb lists only in-frame clones, some missing. The table lists some 130,000 clones, 75% to 95% of them singletons. The sequence was obtained from an adult in good health. The specimen comprised peripheral blood, sampled on day 0 of AZD1222 vaccination. V and J are TRBV11-3 and TRBJ2-7; 9 bases are a match to TRBD2. The CDR3 bases are TGTGCCAGTACGAGCGGGAGGTACTCCTACGAGCAGTACTTC. Its translation: CASTSGRYSYEQYF.